This T cell receptor beta chain is drawn from a study of tumor-infiltrating lymphocytes in primary liver carcinoma. A primer matching the constant region was used to make TCR beta cDNA from approximately 0.45 ug of total RNA. Nested multiplex PCR, run for three rounds with slightly modified ARM-PCR, yielded TCR beta libraries. TCRdb re-called the multiplex PCR reads with MiXCR, one entry per CDR3 protein. This sample has about 190,000 distinct CDR3 sequences, with 70% to 90% found just once. Study-level findings and limits: The study found a significantly higher top-250-clone fraction in tumors than in blood (p = 0.039). Only about 7-24% of top clones were detected in each of the five tumor regions.

Note on this clonotype: Its matching antigen is unknown. A junction boundary mismatches the germline segment, possibly from a read error.

DNA and RNA were both co-extracted from about 20-30 mg of bulk tissue that had not been sorted. The TCR sequence derives from a man aged 35 to 55 with primary liver carcinoma and hepatitis B virus infection. Sequences were obtained from tumor tissue from primary liver carcinoma.

The CDR3 loop is CASRSRQGATGELFF. CDR3 in DNA: TGTGCAAGCAGGTCGCGACAGGGGGCTACCGGGGAGCTGTTTTTT. This chain connects TRBV12-3 or TRBV12-4 to TRBJ2-2; TRBD1 aligns across 10 bases. This CDR3 comprises 15 residues.